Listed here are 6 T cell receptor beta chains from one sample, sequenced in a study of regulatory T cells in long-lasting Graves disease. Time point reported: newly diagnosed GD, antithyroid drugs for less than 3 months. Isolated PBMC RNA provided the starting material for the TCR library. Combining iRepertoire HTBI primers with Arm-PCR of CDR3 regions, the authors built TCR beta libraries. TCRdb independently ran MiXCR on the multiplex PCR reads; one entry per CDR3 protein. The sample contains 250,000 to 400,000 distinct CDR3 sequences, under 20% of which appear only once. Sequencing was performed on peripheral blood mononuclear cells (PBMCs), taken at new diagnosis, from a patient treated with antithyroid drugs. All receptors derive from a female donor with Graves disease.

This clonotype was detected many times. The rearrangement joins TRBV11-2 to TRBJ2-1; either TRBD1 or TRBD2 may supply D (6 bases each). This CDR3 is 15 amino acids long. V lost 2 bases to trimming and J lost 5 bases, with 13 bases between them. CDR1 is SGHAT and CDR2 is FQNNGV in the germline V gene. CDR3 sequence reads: CASSLRGRSDNEQFF. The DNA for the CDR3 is TGTGCCAGCAGCTTAAGGGGGAGGAGCGACAATGAGCAGTTCTTC.

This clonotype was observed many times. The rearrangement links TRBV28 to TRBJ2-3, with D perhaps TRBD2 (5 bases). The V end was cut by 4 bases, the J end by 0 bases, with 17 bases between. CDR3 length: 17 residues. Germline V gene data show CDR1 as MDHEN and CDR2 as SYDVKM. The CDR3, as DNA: TGTGCCAGCAGTTCCCTCAGAGGGCTGACTAGCACAGATACGCAGTATTTT. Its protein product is CASSSLRGLTSTDTQYF.

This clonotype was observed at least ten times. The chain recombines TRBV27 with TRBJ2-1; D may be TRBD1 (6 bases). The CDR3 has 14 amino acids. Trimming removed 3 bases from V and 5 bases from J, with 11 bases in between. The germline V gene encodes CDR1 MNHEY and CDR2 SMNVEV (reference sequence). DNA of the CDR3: TGTGCCAGCAGTTTCGGGACACCCGACAATGAGCAGTTCTTC. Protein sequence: CASSFGTPDNEQFF.

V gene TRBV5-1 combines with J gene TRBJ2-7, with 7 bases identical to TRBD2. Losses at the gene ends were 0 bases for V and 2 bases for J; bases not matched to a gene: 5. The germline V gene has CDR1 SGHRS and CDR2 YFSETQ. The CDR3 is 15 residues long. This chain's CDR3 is CASSLGGSRPYEQYF. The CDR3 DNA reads TGCGCCAGCAGCTTGGGCGGGAGTAGACCCTACGAGCAGTACTTC.

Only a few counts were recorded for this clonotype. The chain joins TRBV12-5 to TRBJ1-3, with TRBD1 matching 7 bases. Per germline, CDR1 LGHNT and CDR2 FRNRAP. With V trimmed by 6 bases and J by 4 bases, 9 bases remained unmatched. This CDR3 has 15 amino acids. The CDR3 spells CASGHEGGAGNTIYF. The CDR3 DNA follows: TGTGCTAGTGGACATGAAGGGGGCGCGGGAAACACCATATATTTT.

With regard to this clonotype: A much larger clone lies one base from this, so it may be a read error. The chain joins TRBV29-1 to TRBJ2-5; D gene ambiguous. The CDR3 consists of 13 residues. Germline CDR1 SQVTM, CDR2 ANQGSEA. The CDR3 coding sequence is TGCAGCGTCCATCTCGCGATACAAGAGACCCAGTGCTTC. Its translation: CSVHLAIQETQCF.